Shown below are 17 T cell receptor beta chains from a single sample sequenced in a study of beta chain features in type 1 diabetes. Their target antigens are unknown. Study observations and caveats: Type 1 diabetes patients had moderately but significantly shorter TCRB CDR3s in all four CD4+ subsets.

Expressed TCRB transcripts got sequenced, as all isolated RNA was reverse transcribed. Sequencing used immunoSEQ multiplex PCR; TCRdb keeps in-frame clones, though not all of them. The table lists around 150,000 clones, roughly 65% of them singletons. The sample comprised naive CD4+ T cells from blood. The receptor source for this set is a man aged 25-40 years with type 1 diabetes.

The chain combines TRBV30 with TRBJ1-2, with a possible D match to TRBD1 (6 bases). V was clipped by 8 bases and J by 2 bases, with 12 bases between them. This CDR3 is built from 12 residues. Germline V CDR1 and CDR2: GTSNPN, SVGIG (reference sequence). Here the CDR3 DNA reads TGTGCCGGCTGGACAGCAAACTATGGCTACACCTTC. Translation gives CAGWTANYGYTF.

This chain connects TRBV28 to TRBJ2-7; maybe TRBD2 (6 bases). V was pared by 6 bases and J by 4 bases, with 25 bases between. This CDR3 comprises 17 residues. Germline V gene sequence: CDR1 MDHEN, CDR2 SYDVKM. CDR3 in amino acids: CASSRTGTLLARYEQYF. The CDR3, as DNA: TGTGCCAGCAGCCGGACGGGGACTCTGCTAGCGCGGTACGAGCAGTACTTC.

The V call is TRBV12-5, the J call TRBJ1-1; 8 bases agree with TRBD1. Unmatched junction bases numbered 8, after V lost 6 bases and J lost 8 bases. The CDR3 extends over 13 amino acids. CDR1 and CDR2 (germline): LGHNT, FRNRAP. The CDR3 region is CASGPYRDREAFF. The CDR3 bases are TGTGCTAGTGGCCCTTACCGGGACAGGGAAGCTTTCTTT.

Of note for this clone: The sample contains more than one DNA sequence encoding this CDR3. CDR3: CASSLEETQYF. The CDR3 bases are TGTGCCAGCAGCTTAGAGGAGACCCAGTACTTC. This chain connects TRBV13 to TRBJ2-5; D is ambiguous. V was trimmed by 1 base and J by 5 bases, leaving 2 bases between them. The CDR3 sequence is 11 residues long. Germline V gene data show CDR1 as PRHDT and CDR2 as FYEKMQ (reference sequence).

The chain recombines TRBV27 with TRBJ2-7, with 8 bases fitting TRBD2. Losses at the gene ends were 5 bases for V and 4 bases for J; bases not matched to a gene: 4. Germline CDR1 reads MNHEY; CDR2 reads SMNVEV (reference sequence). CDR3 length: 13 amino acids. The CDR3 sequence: CASSTTSAYEQYF. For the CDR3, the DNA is TGTGCCAGCAGTACGACTAGCGCGTACGAGCAGTACTTC.

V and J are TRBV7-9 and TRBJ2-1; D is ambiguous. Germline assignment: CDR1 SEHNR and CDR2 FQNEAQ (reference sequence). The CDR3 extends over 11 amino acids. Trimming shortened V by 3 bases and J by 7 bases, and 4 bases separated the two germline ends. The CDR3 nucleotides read TGTGCCAGCAGCTTTCGAAATGAGCAGTTCTTC. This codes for CASSFRNEQFF.

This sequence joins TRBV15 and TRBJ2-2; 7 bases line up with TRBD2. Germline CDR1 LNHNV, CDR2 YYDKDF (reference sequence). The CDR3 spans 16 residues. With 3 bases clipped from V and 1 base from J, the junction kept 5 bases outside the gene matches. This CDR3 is CATSRPGLMNTGELFF. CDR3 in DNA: TGTGCCACCAGCAGGCCGGGACTAATGAACACCGGGGAGCTGTTTTTT.

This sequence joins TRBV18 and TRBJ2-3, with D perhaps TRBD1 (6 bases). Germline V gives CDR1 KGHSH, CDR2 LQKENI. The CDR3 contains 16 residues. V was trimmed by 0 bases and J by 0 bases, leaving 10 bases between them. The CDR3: CASSPPGQGSTDTQYF. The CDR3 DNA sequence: TGTGCCAGCTCACCACCGGGTCAGGGGAGCACAGATACGCAGTATTTT. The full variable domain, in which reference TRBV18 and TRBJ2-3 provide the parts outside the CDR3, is NAGVMQNPRHLVRRRGQEARLRCSPMKGHSHVYWYRQLPEEGLKFMVYLQKENIIDESGMPKERFSAEFPKEGPSILRIQQVVRGDSAAYFCASSPPGQGSTDTQYFGPGTRLTVL.

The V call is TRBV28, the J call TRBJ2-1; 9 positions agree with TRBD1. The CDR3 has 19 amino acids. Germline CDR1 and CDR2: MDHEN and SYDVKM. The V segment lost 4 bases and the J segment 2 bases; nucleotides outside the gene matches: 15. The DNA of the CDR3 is TGTGCCAGCAGTTCCCTAATCTCTTACGGGACAGGGACCTACAATGAGCAGTTCTTC. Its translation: CASSSLISYGTGTYNEQFF.

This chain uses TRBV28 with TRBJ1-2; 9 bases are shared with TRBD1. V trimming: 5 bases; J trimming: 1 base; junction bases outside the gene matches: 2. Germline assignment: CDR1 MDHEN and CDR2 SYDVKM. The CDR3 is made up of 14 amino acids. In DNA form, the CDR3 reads TGTGCCAGCAGTGGGACAGGGTTTAACTATGGCTACACCTTC. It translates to CASSGTGFNYGYTF.

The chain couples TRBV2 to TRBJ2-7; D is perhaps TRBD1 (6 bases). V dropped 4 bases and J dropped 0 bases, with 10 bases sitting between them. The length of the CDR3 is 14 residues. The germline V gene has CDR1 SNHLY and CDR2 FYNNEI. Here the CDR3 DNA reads TGTGCCAGCAGTGTTTTGGACAGCTCCTACGAGCAGTACTTC. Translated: CASSVLDSSYEQYF.

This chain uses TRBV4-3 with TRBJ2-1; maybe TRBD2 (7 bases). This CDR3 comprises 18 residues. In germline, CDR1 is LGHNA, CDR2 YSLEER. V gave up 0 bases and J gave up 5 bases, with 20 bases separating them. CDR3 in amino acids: CASSQEWARAGAHNEQFF. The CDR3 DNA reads TGCGCCAGCAGCCAAGAATGGGCGCGGGCGGGGGCGCACAATGAGCAGTTCTTC.

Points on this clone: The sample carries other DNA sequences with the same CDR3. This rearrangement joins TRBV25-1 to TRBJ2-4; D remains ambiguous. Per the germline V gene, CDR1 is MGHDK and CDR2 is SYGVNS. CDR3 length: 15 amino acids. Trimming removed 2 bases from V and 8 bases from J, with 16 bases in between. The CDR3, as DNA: TGTGCCAGCAGTGAAGGTGGGCTCGGTGGGGACATTCAGTACTTC. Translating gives CASSEGGLGGDIQYF.

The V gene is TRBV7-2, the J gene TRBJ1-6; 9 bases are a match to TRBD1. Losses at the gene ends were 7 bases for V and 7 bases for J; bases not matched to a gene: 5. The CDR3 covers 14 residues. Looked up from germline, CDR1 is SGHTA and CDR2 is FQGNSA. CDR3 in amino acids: CASKLGQGNSPLHF. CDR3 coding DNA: TGTGCCAGCAAATTAGGACAGGGGAATTCACCCCTCCACTTT.

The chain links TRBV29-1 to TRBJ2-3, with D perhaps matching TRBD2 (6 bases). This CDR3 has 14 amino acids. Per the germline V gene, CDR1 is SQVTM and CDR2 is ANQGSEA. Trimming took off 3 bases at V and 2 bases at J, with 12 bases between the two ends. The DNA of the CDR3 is TGCAGCGTTGATATTAGCGGATTCACAGATACGCAGTATTTT. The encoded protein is CSVDISGFTDTQYF.

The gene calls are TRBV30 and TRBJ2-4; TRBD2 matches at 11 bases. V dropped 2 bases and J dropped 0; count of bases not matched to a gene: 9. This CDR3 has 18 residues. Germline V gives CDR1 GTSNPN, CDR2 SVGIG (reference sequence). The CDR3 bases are TGTGCCTGGAGTATTACTAGCGGGGGACCGTTAGCCAAAAACATTCAGTACTTC. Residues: CAWSITSGGPLAKNIQYF. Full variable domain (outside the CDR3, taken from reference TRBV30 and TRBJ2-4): SQTIHQWPATLVQPVGSPLSLECTVEGTSNPNLYWYRQAAGRGLQLLFYSVGIGQISSEVPQNLSASRPQDRQFILSSKKLLLSDSGFYLCAWSITSGGPLAKNIQYFGAGTRLSVL.

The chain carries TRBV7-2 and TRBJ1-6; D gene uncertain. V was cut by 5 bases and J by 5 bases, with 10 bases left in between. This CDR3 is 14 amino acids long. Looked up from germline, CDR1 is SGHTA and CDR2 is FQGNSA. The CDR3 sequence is CASSGRHDNSPLHF. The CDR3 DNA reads TGTGCCAGCAGCGGCAGACATGATAATTCACCCCTCCACTTT. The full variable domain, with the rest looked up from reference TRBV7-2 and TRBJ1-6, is GAGVSQSPSNKVTEKGKDVELRCDPISGHTALYWYRQSLGQGLEFLIYFQGNSAPDKSGLPSDRFSAERTGGSVSTLTIQRTQQEDSAVYLCASSGRHDNSPLHFGNGTRLTVT.